Following are 9 T cell receptor beta chains from one sample sequenced in a study of human T cells and chemical hapten exposure. Each CDR3 protein gets one entry after TCRdb re-called the RACE reads with MiXCR. Here the sample spans a few hundred thousand distinct CDR3 sequences, over 5% being singletons. Time point reported: pre-sensitization, week 0. The treatment: therapeutic diphenylcyclopropenone sensitization with weekly scalp DPC. Sequencing was performed on whole blood, taken in connection with sensitization to the hapten diphenylcyclopropenone (DPC). These receptors all stem from a woman aged 18-30 years with alopecia areata. Some clones in this sample may be carry-over from other donors' samples.

This clonotype was detected many times. The gene calls are TRBV3-1 and TRBJ2-3, with unresolved D. This CDR3 contains 12 residues. V lost 1 base to trimming and J lost 9 bases, with 8 bases between them. Per germline, CDR1 LGHDT and CDR2 YNNKEL (reference sequence). The CDR3 spells CASSQGRSTQYF. CDR3 in DNA: TGTGCCAGCAGCCAAGGTAGATCCACGCAGTATTTT.

This sequence joins TRBV6-5 and TRBJ2-2, with 7 bases fitting TRBD1. This CDR3 is 16 amino acids long. V lost 0 bases and J lost 4; bases outside the gene matches: 5. Germline-derived CDR1 and CDR2 are MNHEY and SVGAGI. The CDR3 coding sequence is TGTGCCAGCAGTTACTCGAGGGGGCAGGGCACCGGGGAGCTGTTTTTT. Its translation is CASSYSRGQGTGELFF.

The chain carries TRBV20-1 and TRBJ1-2, with TRBD1 matching over 7 bases. Per the germline V gene, CDR1 is DFQATT and CDR2 is SNEGSKA (reference sequence). With V trimmed by 6 bases and J by 7 bases, 8 bases remained unmatched. The CDR3 is 12 amino acids. The CDR3 DNA reads TGCAGTGCCGCCGGACAGGATGGTGGCTACACCTTC. As protein: CSAAGQDGGYTF.

This clonotype has ten or more counts. The chain employs TRBV6-2 or TRBV6-3 and TRBJ1-5; TRBD1 agrees at 7 bases. The CDR3 is made up of 14 amino acids. CDR1 and CDR2 from the germline V gene are MNHEY and SVGEGT. V trimming: 8 bases; J trimming: 7 bases; junction bases outside the gene matches: 11. The CDR3 loop reads CASGGEGARQPQHF. The DNA for the CDR3 is TGTGCCAGCGGGGGCGAGGGGGCTAGGCAGCCCCAGCATTTT.

There are a few counts of this clonotype. The gene calls are TRBV7-8 and TRBJ2-3; 8 bases map to TRBD2. This CDR3 comprises 19 residues. V lost 4 bases to trimming and J lost 2 bases; unmatched junction nucleotides: 17. Germline V gene lookup returns CDR1 SGHVS and CDR2 FQNEAQ. CDR3 in DNA: TGTGCCAGCAGCTCTGAAGCACCACTAGCGGACGTTAACACAGATACGCAGTATTTT. Protein sequence: CASSSEAPLADVNTDTQYF.

Many counts were recorded for this clonotype. The DNA of the CDR3 is TGTGCCAGCAGCCGAGCCATAGGGAACAGGATGAACGAGCAGTACTTC. Amino acids: CASSRAIGNRMNEQYF. This chain links TRBV3-1 with TRBJ2-7; tentative D call: TRBD1 (5 bases). Trimming removed 4 bases from V and 5 bases from J, with 21 bases in between. The germline gives CDR1 LGHDT, CDR2 YNNKEL (reference sequence). This CDR3 comprises 16 residues.

V is TRBV24-1 and J is TRBJ2-2; 7 bases agree with TRBD1. Germline V CDR1 and CDR2: KGHDR, SFDVKD. The J segment lost 1 base and the V segment lost 3 bases, leaving 1 base of the junction unmatched. This CDR3 is built from 15 residues. Written as DNA, the CDR3 is TGTGCCACCAGTGATGACAGGGTGAACACCGGGGAGCTGTTTTTT. Protein sequence: CATSDDRVNTGELFF.

This clonotype has a handful of counts. This chain connects TRBV20-1 to TRBJ1-6; 7 nucleotides line up with TRBD1. J lost 9 bases, V lost 1 base, and 9 bases had no gene match. The CDR3 consists of 15 residues. Germline V gene lookup returns CDR1 DFQATT and CDR2 SNEGSKA (reference sequence). The CDR3 sequence is CSARAGTGVSSPLHF. The CDR3, as DNA: TGCAGTGCTAGAGCAGGAACAGGGGTGAGTTCACCCCTCCACTTT.

This clonotype has only a few counts. The CDR3 sequence is CASSETGGNEKLFF. CDR3 DNA sequence: TGTGCCAGCAGCGAGACAGGGGGAAATGAAAAACTGTTTTTT. The chain combines TRBV7-9 with TRBJ1-4, with 9 bases aligning to TRBD1. Germline V gene lookup returns CDR1 SEHNR and CDR2 FQNEAQ (reference sequence). The V gene end was trimmed by 5 bases and the J gene end by 5 bases; junction bases not matched to a gene: 3. This CDR3 contains 14 residues.